This T cell receptor (beta chain) emerged from a study of shared clonotypes between healthy human individuals. Broader study findings: Naive subsets tended to show greater estimated richness than memory subsets.

In replicate PCRs of sorted subsets, approximately 210 ng DNA, approximately 30,000 T cell genomes, was used. The assay was immunoSEQ multiplex PCR, and TCRdb's table has in-frame clones only and misses some. Of approximately 2,000,000 clones in the sample, roughly 90% were seen once. This clone was seen a single time. Antigen specificity is unknown. With V trimmed by 1 base and J by 5 bases, 3 bases remained unmatched. The CDR3 contains 15 residues. Germline assignment: CDR1 KGHSH and CDR2 LQKENI. The specimen was naive CD4+ T cells from PBMCs. Subset meaning: CD45RA+ positively selected. The clonotype was recovered from a young man in good health. Some clones in this sample may be carry-over from other donors' samples. The chain couples TRBV18 to TRBJ1-5; 9 bases fit TRBD1. The CDR3 coding sequence is TGTGCCAGCTCACCACTGGGACAGGGACATCAGCCCCAGCATTTT. This encodes CASSPLGQGHQPQHF.